This passage covers 29 T cell receptor beta chains from one sample sequenced in a study of blood T cells in healthy people across ages. For the second PCR, which ran for roughly 6 to 12 cycles, a sample-barcoded 5' primer and a J-beta primer mix were used. TCRdb called the 5' RACE reads again in MiXCR, with one record for every CDR3 protein. This sample has 650,000 to 1,000,000 distinct CDR3 sequences, with under 40% found just once. The specimen sequenced was blood. These receptor sequences come from a man between 18 and 29 years old in good health.

This rearrangement joins TRBV2 to TRBJ2-7; 11 bases line up with TRBD2. V lost 5 bases, J lost 3 bases, and 6 bases stayed unmatched. Germline-derived CDR1 and CDR2 are SNHLY and FYNNEI. The CDR3 has 15 amino acids. The CDR3 coding sequence is TGTGCCAGCAGTCTCGGGACTAGCGGATTCTACGAGCAGTACTTC. Translated, it gives CASSLGTSGFYEQYF.

The rearrangement links TRBV27 to TRBJ2-5; D is undetermined. Germline CDR1 MNHEY, CDR2 SMNVEV (reference sequence). Trimming stripped 5 bases from V and 5 bases from J, with 9 bases between. There are 12 residues in the CDR3. The CDR3 spells CASSANMETQYF. The CDR3 region has the DNA TGTGCCAGCAGTGCCAATATGGAGACCCAGTACTTC.

This clonotype was counted a few times. This chain joins TRBV6-6 and TRBJ1-2, with 8 nucleotides matching TRBD1. The CDR3 sequence is 16 residues long. Germline CDR1 reads MNHNY; CDR2 reads SVGAGI (reference sequence). V shed 6 bases and J 0 bases; nucleotides not matched to a gene: 9. CDR3 sequence (DNA): TGTGCCAGCAGCCCCACAGGGGGGCCAGCTAACTATGGCTACACCTTC. Its translation: CASSPTGGPANYGYTF.

The chain uses TRBV12-3 or TRBV12-4 and TRBJ2-1, with D perhaps TRBD1 or TRBD2 (5 bases each). V dropped 1 base and J dropped 2 bases, with 18 bases sitting between them. The CDR3 contains 18 residues. The CDR3 region is CASSLGEGQKIAYNEQFF. The CDR3 DNA reads TGTGCCAGCAGTTTAGGCGAGGGGCAGAAAATAGCCTACAATGAGCAGTTCTTC.

This clonotype was recorded a few times. The rearrangement links TRBV5-6 to TRBJ1-5; D is uncertain. The CDR3 is 15 residues long. The germline gives CDR1 SGHDT, CDR2 YYEEEE. V was trimmed by 1 base and J by 5 bases, leaving 13 bases between them. CDR3 protein: CASSLLRLGYQPQHF. CDR3 in DNA: TGTGCCAGCAGCTTGCTCCGGCTGGGGTATCAGCCCCAGCATTTT.

This chain joins TRBV19 and TRBJ2-1; D is unresolved. V lost 5 bases to trimming and J lost 0 bases, with 8 bases between them. This CDR3 is 14 amino acids long. Germline V gives CDR1 LNHDA, CDR2 SQIVND (reference sequence). For the CDR3, the DNA is TGTGCCAGTAGTTGGTGGAGCTCCTACAATGAGCAGTTCTTC. This encodes CASSWWSSYNEQFF.

This clonotype appeared many times. This chain links TRBV10-3 with TRBJ1-5, with TRBD1 identical over 7 bases. The CDR3 has 14 residues. V was pared by 6 bases and J by 4 bases, with 6 bases of the junction left unmatched. Germline-derived CDR1 and CDR2 are ENHRY and SYGVKD. The CDR3 DNA reads TGTGCCATCAGCCAGGGGGGTAGTAATCAGCCCCAGCATTTT. This gives the protein CAISQGGSNQPQHF.

This clonotype showed up just a few times. The chain couples TRBV5-1 to TRBJ2-1; 12 bases are shared with TRBD1. The CDR3 is 15 amino acids. CDR1 is SGHRS, CDR2 YFSETQ, per germline. V gave up 4 bases and J gave up 10 bases; unmatched junction bases: 9. This CDR3 reads CASSTSGTGGGEQFF. The CDR3 nucleotides read TGCGCCAGCAGCACCTCCGGGACAGGGGGCGGGGAGCAGTTCTTC. Supplemented by reference TRBV5-1 and TRBJ2-1, the full variable domain reads KAGVTQTPRYLIKTRGQQVTLSCSPISGHRSVSWYQQTPGQGLQFLFEYFSETQRNKGNFPGRFSGRQFSNSRSEMNVSTLELGDSALYLCASSTSGTGGGEQFFGPGTRLTVL.

V usage is TRBV20-1 and J usage is TRBJ2-3; 10 bases are shared with TRBD2. Trimming removed 0 bases from V and 3 bases from J; junction bases left unmatched: 15. The CDR3 totals 19 residues. CDR1 is DFQATT and CDR2 is SNEGSKA in the germline V gene (reference sequence). CDR3 DNA sequence: TGCAGTGCTAGAGATCTGAATAGCGGGGGGCCAGGGGTTACAGATACGCAGTATTTT. Residues: CSARDLNSGGPGVTDTQYF.

In its sample, this clonotype was seen a few times. The chain has TRBV11-2 and TRBJ2-1; D call uncertain. Germline CDR1 and CDR2: SGHAT and FQNNGV. Trimming removed 3 bases from V and 7 bases from J, with 7 bases in between. The CDR3 runs to 12 residues. CDR3 sequence (DNA): TGTGCCAGCAGCTTCGTTGGGAATGAGCAGTTCTTC. Its translation: CASSFVGNEQFF.

The chain uses TRBV12-3 or TRBV12-4 and TRBJ1-4; D is unclear. The V and J ends lost 5 bases and 7 bases respectively, with 17 bases between them. This CDR3 is built from 15 residues. For the CDR3, the DNA is TGTGCCAGCAGTCCAGCCGAGGCGCACGGTGAAAAACTGTTTTTT. Protein: CASSPAEAHGEKLFF.

The J gene is TRBJ2-5, the V gene TRBV27, with D perhaps given as TRBD1 or TRBD2 (5 bases each). The ends were cut back, 5 bases at V and 7 bases at J, with 14 bases in the middle. CDR3 size: 13 residues. The germline V gene has CDR1 MNHEY and CDR2 SMNVEV (reference sequence). The CDR3 protein is CASSTGLGGTQYF. Written as DNA, the CDR3 is TGTGCCAGCAGTACAGGACTTGGCGGGACCCAGTACTTC.

This clonotype turned up a few times. This chain links TRBV15 with TRBJ2-1; TRBD2 might be the D (7 bases). The V and J ends lost 0 bases and 2 bases respectively, with 14 bases between them. The CDR3 extends over 17 amino acids. Per the germline V gene, CDR1 is LNHNV and CDR2 is YYDKDF (reference sequence). CDR3 in DNA: TGTGCCACCAGCAGAGATTCCAGCGGGACAACCTACAATGAGCAGTTCTTC. It encodes CATSRDSSGTTYNEQFF.

With respect to this clonotype: A far larger clone is only one base removed, so a read error is likely. The chain combines TRBV5-1 with TRBJ2-1, with D unclear. The length of the CDR3 is 11 residues. CDR1 is SGHRS, CDR2 YFSETQ, per germline. The CDR3 is CASSLVNERFF. In DNA, the CDR3 is TGCGCCAGCAGCTTAGTAAATGAGCGGTTCTTC.

The rearrangement joins TRBV5-1 to TRBJ2-1, with a tentative D call TRBD1 (5 bases). The CDR3 sequence is 13 residues long. V lost 0 bases, J lost 11 bases, and 12 bases lay in between. CDR1 and CDR2 from the germline V gene are SGHRS and YFSETQ. The DNA for the CDR3 is TGCGCCAGCAGCTTGGCCAGGCAGGGAAAGCAGTTCTTC. This gives the protein CASSLARQGKQFF.

This chain connects TRBV5-1 to TRBJ2-5, with D possibly matching TRBD1 (6 bases). Trimming shortened V by 3 bases and J by 11 bases, and 20 bases separated the two germline ends. The CDR3 has 14 residues. Germline V lookup: CDR1 SGHRS, CDR2 YFSETQ. CDR3: CASSSTTQGNEQYF. In DNA form, the CDR3 reads TGCGCCAGCAGCTCCACCACACAGGGCAATGAGCAGTACTTC.

V and J are TRBV4-3 and TRBJ1-2; D perhaps matches TRBD1 (5 bases). Germline V gene lookup returns CDR1 LGHNA and CDR2 YSLEER. This CDR3 region has 19 residues. V was trimmed by 0 bases and J by 5 bases, leaving 25 bases between them. CDR3 in amino acids: CASSQDDLTVGNPLYGYTF. DNA for the CDR3: TGCGCCAGCAGCCAAGATGATTTGACAGTGGGTAATCCCCTATATGGCTACACCTTC.

The chain carries TRBV20-1 and TRBJ2-5; tentative D call: TRBD1 (5 bases). The tail of the sequence fits TRBJ2-7 better, so the J call may be wrong. This CDR3 is built from 12 residues. CDR1 and CDR2 (germline): DFQATT, SNEGSKA (reference sequence). CDR3 nucleotide sequence: TGCAGTGCCGCAACAGCAGGGAACGAGCAGTACTTC. Translated: CSAATAGNEQYF.

The chain joins TRBV4-1 to TRBJ2-4; the D is unclear. Per germline, CDR1 MGHRA and CDR2 YSYEKL. Trimming pared 2 bases from V and 4 bases from J, leaving 15 bases between. This CDR3 comprises 16 residues. The DNA of the CDR3 is TGCGCCAGCAGCCAACCCCCGGTAGGACGGAAAAACATTCAGTACTTC. Translating it yields CASSQPPVGRKNIQYF.

The chain couples TRBV20-1 to TRBJ2-3, with D possibly called TRBD1 or TRBD2 (6 bases each). The germline V gene has CDR1 DFQATT and CDR2 SNEGSKA (reference sequence). V was cut by 6 bases and J by 0 bases, with 16 bases left in between. The CDR3 covers 15 residues. The CDR3: CSAPVPGASTDTQYF. The CDR3 coding sequence is TGCAGTGCCCCAGTTCCGGGGGCTAGCACAGATACGCAGTATTTT.

The chain employs TRBV14 and TRBJ2-2; 9 nucleotides match TRBD2. Germline V gene sequence: CDR1 SGHDN, CDR2 FVKESK. Trimming took 1 base from V and 1 from J; bases not matched to a gene: 4. The CDR3 runs 17 residues. The CDR3 coding sequence is TGTGCCAGCAGCCAAGGAACACTAGCGGGGAACACCGGGGAGCTGTTTTTT. This gives the protein CASSQGTLAGNTGELFF. The variable domain in full, completed from reference TRBV14 and TRBJ2-2, reads EAGVTQFPSHSVIEKGQTVTLRCDPISGHDNLYWYRRVMGKEIKFLLHFVKESKQDESGMPNNRFLAERTGGTYSTLKVQPAELEDSGVYFCASSQGTLAGNTGELFFGEGSRLTVL.

The table lists this clonotype with a few counts. V usage is TRBV3-1 and J usage is TRBJ2-7, with 9 nucleotides matching TRBD2. The length of the CDR3 is 16 residues. The J segment lost 7 bases and the V segment lost 4 bases, leaving 14 bases of the junction unmatched. Looked up from germline, CDR1 is LGHDT and CDR2 is YNNKEL (reference sequence). CDR3 nucleotides: TGTGCCAGCAGCCCGGCGGCGGGGGGGGCGTTCTGTGAGCAGTACTTC. Translated, it gives CASSPAAGGAFCEQYF.

The chain links TRBV5-1 to TRBJ2-5; TRBD1 is a possible D gene (5 bases). The J call is uncertain, as TRBJ2-7 better fits the DNA end. The CDR3 has 14 amino acids. The germline V gene has CDR1 SGHRS and CDR2 YFSETQ. The DNA of the CDR3 is TGCGCCAGCAGCTTGGAGGGGATAGCCTACGAGCAGTACTTC. Translating it yields CASSLEGIAYEQYF.

The chain employs TRBV2 and TRBJ1-1; D might be TRBD1 (5 bases). V lost 0 bases and J 4 bases, leaving 24 bases between the germline ends. CDR1 and CDR2 (germline): SNHLY, FYNNEI. The length of the CDR3 is 19 residues. The CDR3 DNA reads as TGTGCCAGCAGTGAAGCGGAGGGAGGCTGGGAGGGGAGTGGCACTGAAGCTTTCTTT. It yields the protein CASSEAEGGWEGSGTEAFF.

The CDR3 loop reads CASSLWARGLDTEAFF. The CDR3 bases are TGTGCCAGCAGTTTGTGGGCCAGGGGGCTCGACACTGAAGCTTTCTTT. The V gene is TRBV12-3 or TRBV12-4, the J gene TRBJ1-1, with 8 bases identical to TRBD1. There are 16 residues in the CDR3. J lost 3 bases, V lost 3 bases, and 9 bases had no gene match.

This clonotype was seen only a few times. CDR3 bases: TGTGCCAGCAGTTGGCCGACAGGGTTGGACACCGGGGAGCTGTTTTTT. Amino acids: CASSWPTGLDTGELFF. This chain joins TRBV27 and TRBJ2-2; 7 bases are shared with TRBD1. CDR1 is MNHEY, CDR2 SMNVEV, per germline (reference sequence). V lost 4 bases, J lost 3 bases, and 8 bases stayed unmatched. The CDR3 totals 16 residues.

This clonotype has ten or more counts. The genes are TRBV7-2 and TRBJ2-3, with D possibly TRBD1 on 6 matching bases. Trimming left V 5 bases short and J 4 bases short, with 13 bases between. Germline-derived CDR1 and CDR2 are SGHTA and FQGNSA. This CDR3 is built from 14 residues. The CDR3 region is CASSADRFPDTQYF. CDR3 coding DNA: TGTGCCAGCAGCGCTGACAGGTTCCCAGATACGCAGTATTTT.

This clonotype has more than one count but fewer than ten. The chain recombines TRBV12-3 or TRBV12-4 with TRBJ2-7; possible D gene TRBD1, 5 bases. Trimming left V 7 bases short and J 0 bases short, with 13 bases between. This CDR3 comprises 14 residues. Written as DNA, the CDR3 is TGTGCCAGCACCGAGTTCAGGGACTCCTACGAGCAGTACTTC. Translated, it gives CASTEFRDSYEQYF.

This clonotype was picked up many times. The V and J genes are TRBV5-1 and TRBJ2-7; TRBD1 might be the D (5 bases). V shed 2 bases and J shed 1 base, with 10 bases lying between them. Germline CDR1 reads SGHRS; CDR2 reads YFSETQ. The CDR3 contains 14 residues. The CDR3 region is CASSFDSSSYEQYF. For the CDR3, the DNA is TGCGCCAGCAGCTTTGACAGTAGTTCCTACGAGCAGTACTTC.